This T cell receptor (beta chain) was sequenced in a study of T cells in pancreatic ductal adenocarcinoma. Study-level points and caveats: Blood clonality (around 0.072) did not differ significantly from tumor (approximately 0.1).

Germline V gives CDR1 MNHNS, CDR2 SASEGT. CDR3 length equals 12 residues. With 8 bases clipped from V and 5 bases from J, the junction kept 0 bases outside the gene matches. Selected pancreatic ductal adenocarcinoma patients had undergone surgery without neoadjuvant therapy. Measured with immunoSEQ multiplex PCR; TCRdb has only the in-frame clones, and not every one. The data contain some 10,000 clones, about nine tenths of them singletons. This clone was observed a handful of times. Antigen specificity is unknown. This chain connects TRBV6-1 to TRBJ1-5, with 10 bases lining up with TRBD1. The receptor was isolated from a human donor with pancreatic ductal adenocarcinoma. The sample was PBMCs. CDR3 in DNA: TGTGCCAGCGGGACAGGGGATCAGCCCCAGCATTTT. It encodes CASGTGDQPQHF.